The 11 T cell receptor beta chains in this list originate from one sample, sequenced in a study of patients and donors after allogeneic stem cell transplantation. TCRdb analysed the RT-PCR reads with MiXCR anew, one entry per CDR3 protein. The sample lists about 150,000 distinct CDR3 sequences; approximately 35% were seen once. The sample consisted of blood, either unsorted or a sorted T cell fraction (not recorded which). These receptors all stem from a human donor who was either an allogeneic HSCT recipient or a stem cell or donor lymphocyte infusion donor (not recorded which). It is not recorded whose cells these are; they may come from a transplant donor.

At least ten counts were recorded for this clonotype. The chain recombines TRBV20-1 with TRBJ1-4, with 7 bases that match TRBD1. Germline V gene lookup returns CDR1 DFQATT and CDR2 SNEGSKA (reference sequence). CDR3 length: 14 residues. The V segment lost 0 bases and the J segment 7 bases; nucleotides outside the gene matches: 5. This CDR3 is CSARDPRGTEKLFF. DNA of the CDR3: TGCAGTGCTAGAGATCCCAGGGGGACTGAAAAACTGTTTTTT.

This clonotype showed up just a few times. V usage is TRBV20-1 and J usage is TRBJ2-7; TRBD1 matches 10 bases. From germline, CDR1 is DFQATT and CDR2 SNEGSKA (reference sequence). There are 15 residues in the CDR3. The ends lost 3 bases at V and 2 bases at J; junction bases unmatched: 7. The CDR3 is CSASSDRGWAYEQYF. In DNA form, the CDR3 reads TGCAGTGCTAGCTCGGACAGGGGGTGGGCCTACGAGCAGTACTTC.

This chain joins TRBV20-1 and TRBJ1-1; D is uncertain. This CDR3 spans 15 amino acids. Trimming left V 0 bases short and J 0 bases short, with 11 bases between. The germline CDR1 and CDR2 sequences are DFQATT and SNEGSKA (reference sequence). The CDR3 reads CSARDLRGLNTEAFF. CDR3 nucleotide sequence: TGCAGTGCTAGAGATCTGAGAGGGTTGAACACTGAAGCTTTCTTT.

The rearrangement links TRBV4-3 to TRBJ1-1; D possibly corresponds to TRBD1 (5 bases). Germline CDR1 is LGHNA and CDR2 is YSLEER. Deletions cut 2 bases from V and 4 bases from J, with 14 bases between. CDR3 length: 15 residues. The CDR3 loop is CASSQWEGRATEAFF. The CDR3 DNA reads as TGCGCCAGCAGCCAATGGGAGGGGAGGGCCACTGAAGCTTTCTTT.

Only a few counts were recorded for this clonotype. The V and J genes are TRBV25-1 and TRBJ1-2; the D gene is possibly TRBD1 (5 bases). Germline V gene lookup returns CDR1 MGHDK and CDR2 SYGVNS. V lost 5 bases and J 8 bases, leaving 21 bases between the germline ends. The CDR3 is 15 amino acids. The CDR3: CASSTSRGFIEGYTF. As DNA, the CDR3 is TGTGCCAGCAGTACCTCTCGGGGGTTCATCGAAGGCTACACCTTC.

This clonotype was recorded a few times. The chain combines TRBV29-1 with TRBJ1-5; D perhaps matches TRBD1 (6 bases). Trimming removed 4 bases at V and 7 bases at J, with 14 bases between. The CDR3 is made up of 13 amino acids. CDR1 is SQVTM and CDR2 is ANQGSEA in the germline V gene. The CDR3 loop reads CSVVGADSQPQHF. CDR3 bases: TGCAGCGTTGTGGGGGCGGACTCCCAGCCCCAGCATTTT.

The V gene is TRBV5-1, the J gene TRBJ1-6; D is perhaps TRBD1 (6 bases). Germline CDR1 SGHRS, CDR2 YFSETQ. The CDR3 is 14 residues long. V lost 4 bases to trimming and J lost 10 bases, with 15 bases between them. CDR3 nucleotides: TGCGCCAGCAGCGCCGGCCCAGGGGAATCACCCCTCCACTTT. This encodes CASSAGPGESPLHF.

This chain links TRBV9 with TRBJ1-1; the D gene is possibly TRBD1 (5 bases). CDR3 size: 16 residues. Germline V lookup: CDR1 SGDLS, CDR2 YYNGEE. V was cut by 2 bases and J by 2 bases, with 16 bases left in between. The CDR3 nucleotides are TGTGCCAGCAGCGTCGACCCGGGACCCACCAACACTGAAGCTTTCTTT. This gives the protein CASSVDPGPTNTEAFF.

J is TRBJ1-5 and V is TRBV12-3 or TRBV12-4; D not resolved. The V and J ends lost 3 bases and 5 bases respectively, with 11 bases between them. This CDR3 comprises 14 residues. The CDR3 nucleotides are TGTGCCAGCAGTTTTGGGATTCTATATCAGCCCCAGCATTTT. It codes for CASSFGILYQPQHF.

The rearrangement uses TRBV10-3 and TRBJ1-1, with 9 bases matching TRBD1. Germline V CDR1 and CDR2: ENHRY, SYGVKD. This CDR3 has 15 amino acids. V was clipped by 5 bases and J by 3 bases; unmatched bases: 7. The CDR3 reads CAISRQGVRDTEAFF. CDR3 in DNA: TGTGCCATCAGTAGACAGGGGGTAAGGGACACTGAAGCTTTCTTT.

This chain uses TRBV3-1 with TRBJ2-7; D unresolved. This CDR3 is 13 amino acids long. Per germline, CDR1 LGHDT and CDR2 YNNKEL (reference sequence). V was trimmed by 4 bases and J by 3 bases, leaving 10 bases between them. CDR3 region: CASSLTAFYEQYF. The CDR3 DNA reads TGTGCCAGCAGCCTGACGGCCTTCTACGAGCAGTACTTC.